One TCR beta chain is described in this entry. No antigen is known for it. The data belong to a study of cytomegalovirus exposure and HLA in healthy donors. Study results and caveats: Donors were assumed by presence/absence analyses to have roughly uniform sequencing depth.

The PCR made use of 60 Vbeta and 13 Jbeta primers. Sequenced by immunoSEQ multiplex PCR; TCRdb stores in-frame clones only, minus some. The table lists some 60,000 clones, 70% to 90% of them singletons, with about 1.5% in the top ten. From germline, CDR1 is ENHRY and CDR2 SYGVKD. Trimming removed 10 bases from V and 6 bases from J; junction bases left unmatched: 14. The CDR3 has 16 amino acids. This sequence joins TRBV10-3 and TRBJ2-3; 12 nucleotides agree with TRBD2. This TCR was recovered from a man aged 18 to 29 in good health and CMV-seronegative. Source material: PBMCs. The CDR3 loop is CATGPLDGTSGDTQYF. In DNA, the CDR3 is TGTGCCACCGGCCCCCTCGATGGGACTAGCGGGGATACGCAGTATTTT.